The present T cell receptor (beta chain) was sequenced within a study of blood T cells in healthy people across ages. Findings and caveats of the study: Strong correlation linked observed beta diversity and percent naive T cells.

This clonotype was counted between two and nine times. Its target is unknown. Then a second PCR, running roughly 6 to 12 cycles, was carried out with a sample-barcoded 5' primer and a J-beta primer mix. Each CDR3 protein is one row after TCRdb ran MiXCR on the 5' RACE reads. The data contain roughly 800,000 distinct CDR3 sequences, 53% of them singletons. This CDR3 comprises 16 residues. Germline CDR1 SGHDN, CDR2 FVKESK. V was pared by 4 bases and J by 3 bases, with 10 bases of the junction left unmatched. This clonotype originated in a man aged 80 or over in good health. The sequencing sample was made of blood. This rearrangement joins TRBV14 to TRBJ2-3; TRBD2 aligns across 7 bases. CDR3 bases: TGTGCCAGCAGCCCAGGTGGCGGGAGACGGACAGATACGCAGTATTTT. This codes for CASSPGGGRRTDTQYF.